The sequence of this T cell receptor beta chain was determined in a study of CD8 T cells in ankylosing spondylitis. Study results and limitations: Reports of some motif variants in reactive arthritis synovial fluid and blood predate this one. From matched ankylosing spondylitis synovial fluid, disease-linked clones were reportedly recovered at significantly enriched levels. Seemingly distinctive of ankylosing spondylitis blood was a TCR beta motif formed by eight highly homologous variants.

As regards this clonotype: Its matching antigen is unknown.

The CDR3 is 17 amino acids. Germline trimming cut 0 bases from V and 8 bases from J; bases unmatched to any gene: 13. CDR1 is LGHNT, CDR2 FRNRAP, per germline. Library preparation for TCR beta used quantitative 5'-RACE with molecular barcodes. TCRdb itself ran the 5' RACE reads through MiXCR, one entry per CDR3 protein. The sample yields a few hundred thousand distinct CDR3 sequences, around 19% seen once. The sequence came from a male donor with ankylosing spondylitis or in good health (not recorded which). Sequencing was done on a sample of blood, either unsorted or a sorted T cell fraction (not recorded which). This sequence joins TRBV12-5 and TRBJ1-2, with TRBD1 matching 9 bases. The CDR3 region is CASGLVLDRGAPWGYTF. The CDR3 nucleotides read TGTGCTAGTGGTTTGGTTTTGGACAGGGGAGCGCCTTGGGGCTACACCTTC.